A single T cell receptor beta chain is shown here with its context. This clonotype was counted ten times or more. Its binding antigen is unknown. No base-level quality is on record; no much larger clone is a single base apart. The data were obtained in a study of T-cell memory formation after mild COVID-19 (dated by TCRdb to about 2021). Background for the entire study: Most TCR sequence clusters were specific to one of the two donors. Two young, previously healthy adult volunteers, one female and one male, were included in the cohort. In a couple of donors, T-cell clones that expanded and contracted after mild COVID-19 were tracked by sequencing TCRalpha and TCRbeta repertoires over time.

The research as a whole found: Whether the second-wave clones peaking on day 37 were SARS-CoV-2 specific was not confirmed. From day 15 to 85, contracting clones showed balanced CD4/CD8 phenotypes, whereas a second wave of clones that expanded from day 15 to 37 leaned towards CD4+. Contracting CD4+ clones were located mainly in the CM and EM memory subsets, whereas CD8+ clones were found to be enriched in EMRA. Some responding clones were detected in pre-infection memory, which suggested that pre-existing cross-reactive memory T cells had joined the SARS-CoV-2 response. Only a couple of mild cases were covered in the study, and larger cohorts including severe cases with pre-infection samples were considered necessary.

The CDR3, from cysteine to phenylalanine, totals 13 residues. The sequence is cut down to CDR3 DNA, 39 bases in frame from base 1. A distance of 9 bases separates the germline ends of V and J, which lose 2 bases and 6 bases respectively. Sequences SNHLY (CDR1) and FYNNEI (CDR2) are obtained from the germline V gene. Ficoll-Paque density gradient centrifugation was used to isolate PBMCs. Sequencing took place on an Illumina NovaSeq 6000. TCRalpha and TCRbeta cDNA libraries were built by 5'RACE with constant-segment primers, adding sample barcodes and unique molecular identifiers. RNA was extracted from every sample with Trizol reagent. The libraries were amplified in two PCR steps, and the second step added a second sample barcode and Illumina TruSeq adapters. The libraries were sequenced on an Illumina NovaSeq using 2 x 150 bp paired-end reads. As for the authors' bioinformatics: Demultiplexing of reads and collapsing into UMI-guided consensus sequences were performed with migec v1.2.7. Using mixcr v2.1.11, UMI consensuses were aligned to TRA and TRB V and J templates and then assembled into clonotypes. A clonotype was counted as expanded or contracted only if both edgeR and NoisET called the change significant, with noise models trained on biological replicates. For edgeR calls, a false discovery rate-adjusted p below 0.01 and a log2 fold-change threshold of 1 were applied. PCA with hierarchical clustering of max-normalized trajectories of the 1000 most abundant clonotypes was used as exploratory dynamics analysis. Separately sequenced CD4+ and CD8+ repertoires were used to assign a CD4 or CD8 phenotype to each responding clone. Starting from the raw public reads, TCRdb applied fastp trimming at Q25, assembled clones with MiXCR and retained in-frame beta chains. Each CDR3 protein appears once, grouped with its most common genes and DNA. TCRdb's processing, not the study's, gives the V and J calls here. The sample table shows around 53,000 distinct CDR3 sequences, and 10% to 15% are seen once. The ten largest make up more than 20% of the sample.

The sequence was collected from a young man who had mild COVID-19 (a few samples of this study predate the infection). The sample titles of this study are shuffled in the database, so cell type and time point are left out; the donor was told from shared clones. Sequenced material: PBMCs or a T cell subset sorted from them (not recorded which). The chain uses TRBV2 and TRBJ2-3; no confident D gene assignment can be made. CDR3 loop: CASSEPFTDTQYF. DNA sequence: TGTGCCAGCAGTGAACCCTTCACGGATACGCAGTATTTT.